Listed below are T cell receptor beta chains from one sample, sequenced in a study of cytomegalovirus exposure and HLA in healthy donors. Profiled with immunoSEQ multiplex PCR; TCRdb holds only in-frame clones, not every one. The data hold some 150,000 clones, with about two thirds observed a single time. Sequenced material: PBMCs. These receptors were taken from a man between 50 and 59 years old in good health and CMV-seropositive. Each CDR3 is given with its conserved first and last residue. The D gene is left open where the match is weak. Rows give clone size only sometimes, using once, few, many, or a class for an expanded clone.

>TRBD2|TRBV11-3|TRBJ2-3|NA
CASSLGLAGTSDTQYF
TGTGCCAGCAGCTTGGGACTAGCGGGGACCTCAGATACGCAGTATTTT
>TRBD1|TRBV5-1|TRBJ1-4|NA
CASSLGDRGNEKLFF
TGCGCCAGCAGCTTGGGGGACAGGGGTAATGAAAAACTGTTTTTT
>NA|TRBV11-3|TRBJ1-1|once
CASTTGLNTEAFF
TGTGCCAGCACCACAGGACTGAACACTGAAGCTTTCTTT
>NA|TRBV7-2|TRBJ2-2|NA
CASSLVLLANTGELFF
TGTGCCAGCAGCTTAGTCCTACTCGCGAACACCGGGGAGCTGTTTTTT
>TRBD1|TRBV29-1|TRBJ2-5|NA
CSGGTGSTETQYF
TGCAGCGGAGGGACAGGGAGTACCGAGACCCAGTACTTC
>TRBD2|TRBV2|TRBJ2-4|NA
CASSVGLSGAKNIQYF
TGTGCCAGCAGCGTGGGACTATCGGGAGCCAAAAACATTCAGTACTTC
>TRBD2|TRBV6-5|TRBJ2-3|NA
CASSSLAGGRTDTQYF
TGTGCCAGCAGTTCCTTAGCGGGAGGGCGCACAGATACGCAGTATTTT
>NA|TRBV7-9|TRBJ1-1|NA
CASSLNALTEAFF
TGTGCCAGCAGCTTAAATGCGCTGACTGAAGCTTTCTTT
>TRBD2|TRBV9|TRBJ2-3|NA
CASSHSGSGADTQYF
TGTGCCAGCAGCCACAGCGGGAGTGGCGCAGATACGCAGTATTTT
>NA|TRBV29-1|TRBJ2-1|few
CSASGTYHNEQFF
TGCAGCGCTTCCGGGACTTACCATAATGAGCAGTTCTTC
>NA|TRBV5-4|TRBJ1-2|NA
CASSLGGDVLNSYTF
TGTGCCAGCAGCTTGGGGGGAGACGTGTTAAATAGCTACACCTTC
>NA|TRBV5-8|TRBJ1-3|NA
CASSAISSGNTIYF
TGTGCCAGCAGCGCGATCTCCTCTGGAAACACCATATATTTT
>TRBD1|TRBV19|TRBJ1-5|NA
CASSSGQGVYSNQPQHF
TGTGCCAGTAGTTCCGGACAGGGGGTTTATAGCAATCAGCCCCAGCATTTT
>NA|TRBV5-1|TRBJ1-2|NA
CASSPSGQTNYGYTF
TGCGCCAGCAGCCCGAGCGGACAGACTAACTATGGCTACACCTTC
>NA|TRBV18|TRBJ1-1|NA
CASSPGVEYVDYF
TGTGCCAGCTCACCAGGAGTGGAATACGTCGATTATTTT
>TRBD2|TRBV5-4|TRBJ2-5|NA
CASSLGLAGIETQYF
TGTGCCAGCAGCTTGGGGCTAGCGGGAATCGAGACCCAGTACTTC
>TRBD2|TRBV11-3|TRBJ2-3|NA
CASSPGGRTDTQYF
TGTGCCAGCAGCCCGGGAGGGCGCACAGATACGCAGTATTTT
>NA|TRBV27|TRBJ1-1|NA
CASRYRDWTEAFF
TGTGCCAGCAGATACAGGGATTGGACTGAAGCTTTCTTT
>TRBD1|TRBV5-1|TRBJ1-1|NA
CASSPPGTGYVSTEAFF
TGCGCCAGCAGCCCCCCGGGGACAGGGTACGTAAGCACTGAAGCTTTCTTT
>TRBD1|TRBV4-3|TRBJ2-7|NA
CASSQGTGRYEQYF
TGCGCCAGCAGCCAAGGGACAGGGCGCTACGAGCAGTACTTC
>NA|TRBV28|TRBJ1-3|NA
CASSFGQTSGNTIYF
TGTGCCAGCAGTTTTGGGCAGACCTCTGGAAACACCATATATTTT
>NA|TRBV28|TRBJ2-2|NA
CASSFGRGVGELFF
TGTGCCAGCAGTTTTGGCAGGGGGGTCGGGGAGCTGTTTTTT
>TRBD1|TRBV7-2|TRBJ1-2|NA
CASSVGGSDGYTF
TGTGCCAGCAGCGTAGGGGGCTCCGATGGCTACACCTTC
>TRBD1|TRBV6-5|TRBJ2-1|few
CASSYSGQGYNEQFF
TGTGCCAGCAGTTACTCGGGACAGGGTTACAATGAGCAGTTCTTC
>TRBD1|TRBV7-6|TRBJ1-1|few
CASSLKGAGGGTEAFF
TGTGCCAGCAGCCTTAAAGGGGCAGGGGGCGGCACTGAAGCTTTCTTT
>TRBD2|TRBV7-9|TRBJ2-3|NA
CASSSGLAGGTDTQYF
TGTGCCAGCAGCTCCGGACTAGCGGGGGGCACAGATACGCAGTATTTT
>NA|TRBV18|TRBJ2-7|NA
CASSPGDFYEQYF
TGTGCCAGCTCACCCGGAGATTTTTACGAGCAGTACTTC
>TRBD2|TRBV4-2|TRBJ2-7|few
CASSQELAEYEQYF
TGTGCCAGCAGCCAAGAACTAGCGGAGTACGAGCAGTACTTC
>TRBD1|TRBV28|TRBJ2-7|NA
CASSSAGTGSYEQYF
TGTGCCAGCAGTTCAGCCGGGACAGGGAGCTACGAGCAGTACTTC
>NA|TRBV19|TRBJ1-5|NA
CASSPGIKIRNQPQHF
TGTGCCAGTAGTCCCGGGATCAAAATCCGAAATCAGCCCCAGCATTTT
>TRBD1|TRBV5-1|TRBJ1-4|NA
CASSFNAGGNEKLFF
TGCGCCAGCAGCTTTAATGCAGGGGGTAATGAAAAACTGTTTTTT
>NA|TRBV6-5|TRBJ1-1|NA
CASRPGGTGATEAFF
TGTGCCAGCAGGCCGGGAGGGACCGGCGCCACTGAAGCTTTCTTT
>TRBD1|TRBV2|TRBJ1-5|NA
CASSVDRGNQPQHF
TGTGCCAGCAGCGTAGACAGGGGCAATCAGCCCCAGCATTTT
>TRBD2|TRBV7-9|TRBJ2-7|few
CASTRSGTSYYEQYF
TGTGCCAGCACCCGGAGCGGGACGTCCTACTACGAGCAGTACTTC
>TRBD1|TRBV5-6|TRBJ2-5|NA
CASRPGQGVTQYF
TGTGCCAGCAGACCGGGACAGGGGGTGACCCAGTACTTC
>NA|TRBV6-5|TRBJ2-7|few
CASRGRQVRSYEQYF
TGTGCCAGCAGGGGCCGACAGGTCCGCTCCTACGAGCAGTACTTC
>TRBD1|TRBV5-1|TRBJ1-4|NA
CASSRTGSSEKLFF
TGCGCCAGCAGCCGGACAGGGTCGAGTGAAAAACTGTTTTTT
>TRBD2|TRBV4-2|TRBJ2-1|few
CASSQGSLAGKNEQFF
TGTGCCAGCAGCCAAGGATCACTAGCGGGGAAGAATGAGCAGTTCTTC
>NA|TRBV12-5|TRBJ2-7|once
CASGQQGVSYEQYF
TGTGCTAGTGGCCAACAGGGCGTCTCCTACGAGCAGTACTTC
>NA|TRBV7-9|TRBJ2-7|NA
CASSPSVVRSSYEQYF
TGTGCCAGCAGCCCATCGGTGGTCCGGAGCTCCTACGAGCAGTACTTC
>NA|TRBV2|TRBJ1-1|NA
CASSEGRRQGRAEAFF
TGTGCCAGCAGTGAAGGTAGACGTCAAGGTCGGGCTGAAGCTTTCTTT
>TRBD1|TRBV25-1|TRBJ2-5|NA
CASSEWRRGQETQYF
TGTGCCAGCAGTGAATGGCGCAGGGGGCAAGAGACCCAGTACTTC
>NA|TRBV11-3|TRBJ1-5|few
CASSPSVLQPQHF
TGTGCCAGCAGTCCCTCGGTCCTCCAGCCCCAGCATTTT
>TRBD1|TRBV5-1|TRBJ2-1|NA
CTSSLGTGGYNEQFF
TGCACCAGCAGTTTGGGGACAGGGGGCTACAATGAGCAGTTCTTC
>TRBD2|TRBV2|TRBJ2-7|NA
CASNLERGENYEQYF
TGTGCCAGCAACCTTGAGCGGGGCGAAAACTACGAGCAGTACTTC
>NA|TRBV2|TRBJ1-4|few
CASSVEKINEKLFF
TGTGCCAGCAGTGTTGAGAAGATTAATGAAAAACTGTTTTTT